The present T cell receptor (beta chain) was sequenced within a study of T cells in Graves' hyperthyroidism and ophthalmopathy (dated by TCRdb to about 2019). For context, the study as a whole: Peripheral blood was collected at initial diagnosis, before any treatment. Prospective prediction of ophthalmopathy was tested in an independent validation cohort consisting of under 20 hyperthyroidism patients and about 17 patients who later progressed to ophthalmopathy. After blood sampling, hyperthyroidism patients were treated with methimazole at a starting dose of 30 mg daily, and ophthalmopathy patients were treated with high-dose intravenous methylprednisolone. TCR Vbeta CDR3 sequencing of 120 to 150 peripheral blood samples (roughly 41 ophthalmopathy, about 80 hyperthyroidism and approximately 17 progressor patients) is reported in the paper. In addition, the study compared T-cell repertoires in thyroid tissue and in blood from five to seven Graves' hyperthyroidism patients. The 90 or so discovery patients were randomly split 7:3 into training and test sets. A discovery cohort of about a hundred patients, roughly 40 with Graves' ophthalmopathy and approximately 55 with stable Graves' hyperthyroidism, was used to find distinguishing TCR V-J signatures. Beyond this particular receptor, the publication reports: Most expanded thyroid clonotypes (frequency above 0.001) were also found in blood, which suggests that blood repertoires may mirror thyroid immune responses. Sample size was not statistically predetermined, and investigators were not blinded to group allocation. During validation, the model predicted progression to ophthalmopathy a median of approximately 6 months ahead of onset, with approximately 71% sensitivity and more than 72% specificity. In cross-validation, a model built on a 13 V-J signature told ophthalmopathy apart from stable hyperthyroidism with just under 90% sensitivity and approximately 81% specificity, and in testing the same model reached 80%/75%.

Moderately to severely active disease, a Clinical Activity Score of at least 3, a NOSPECS grade of at least 4, and a duration under 3 months were present in ophthalmopathy patients. Patients with uncontrolled infections, other autoimmune diseases, pregnancy or lactation were excluded. Diagnoses relied on clinical symptoms, serum thyroxine and TRAb, thyroid ultrasound and orbital computed tomography. PBMCs were separated from 10 ml of fresh peripheral blood using Ficoll-Paque density gradient centrifugation. Total RNA was extracted using Trizol reagent, and RNA quality was assessed on an Agilent 2100 Bioanalyzer. TCR beta CDR3 regions were amplified from RNA transcripts. For the first round of RT-PCR on the TCR CDR3, the HTBI primer set was used together with the Qiagen OneStep RT-PCR kit. The libraries were constructed in a second round of multiplex PCR and then size-selected and purified. Libraries were sequenced paired-end with 100 bp reads on an Illumina HiSeq2000. From the authors' description of their analysis: SOAPnuke was used to process the raw data, throwing out any read that contained adapters or uncalled bases, had a mean Phred below 15, or lacked an exact constant-primer or identifier match. COPE v1.2.5 was used to merge the high-quality paired reads, and each unique nucleotide sequence was defined as a clonotype. MiTCR v1.1 was used to align clonotypes to the IMGT TRBV, TRBD and TRBJ reference segments. The analysis included only V-J combinations with a frequency above 0.0001, which together covered roughly 99% of the repertoires. A TCS score was defined as the ratio between F50 (clonal expansion) and ExV (chaos), using BLOSUM62-based TCRdist between CDR3 peptides within each V-J. Welch's t-statistics and random forest reduced 500 to 650 V-J features to under 15, which were used in a naive Bayes classifier (R e1071). Thyroid-blood repertoire similarity was quantified with the Morisita-Horn index. The raw public data were reprocessed by TCRdb itself: fastp quality trimming at Q25, MiXCR clonotype calling, in-frame beta chains only. CDR3 protein sequences are deduplicated, and each keeps its most common genes and DNA. TCRdb's processing, not the authors', yielded these V and J calls. A total of approximately 600,000 distinct CDR3 sequences appear in this sample, roughly 14% of them only once. 4.3% of the sample comes from the top ten.

At least ten counts were recorded for this clonotype. The target of this receptor is not known. No much larger clonotype is one base removed from it; base qualities were not supplied. Sequencing was done on a sample of blood. This receptor was obtained from a middle-aged woman with Graves' ophthalmopathy.

The CDR3 is CADREGTGGYTF. The nucleotide sequence is TGTGCCGACAGGGAGGGAACGGGGGGCTACACCTTC. This chain joins TRBV28 to TRBJ1-2, with TRBD1 matching 7 junction bases. CDR1 MDHEN and CDR2 SYDVKM were looked up in the germline V gene. At the junction V is shortened by 11 bases and J by 8 bases; bases outside the gene matches: 11. The CDR3, cysteine through phenylalanine, is 12 amino acids long. This entry keeps only the CDR3 DNA: 36 bases, framed from base 1.